This T cell receptor beta chain was identified during a study of shared clonotypes between healthy human individuals. The assay was immunoSEQ multiplex PCR, and TCRdb's table has in-frame clones only and misses some. The sample has 2 million to 2.5 million clones; 95% are singletons. Turning to this clone: What it binds is unknown. Other DNA sequences in this specimen translate into the identical CDR3.

Study-level results: Only blood samples were collected, and tissue repertoires likely differ.

CDR3 size: 14 residues. CDR1 and CDR2 from the germline V gene are KGHSH and LQKENI. The V end was cut by 2 bases, the J end by 3 bases, with 11 bases between. The receptor was derived from a man aged 18 to 29 in good health. This chain uses TRBV18 with TRBJ2-7, with D perhaps assigned TRBD1 or TRBD2 (6 bases each). The material sequenced was naive CD4+ T cells sorted from blood. Subset indicated: CD45RA+ positively selected. For the CDR3, the DNA is TGTGCCAGCTCACCAGGCAGGGGAGGCTACGAGCAGTACTTC. Translation gives CASSPGRGGYEQYF.